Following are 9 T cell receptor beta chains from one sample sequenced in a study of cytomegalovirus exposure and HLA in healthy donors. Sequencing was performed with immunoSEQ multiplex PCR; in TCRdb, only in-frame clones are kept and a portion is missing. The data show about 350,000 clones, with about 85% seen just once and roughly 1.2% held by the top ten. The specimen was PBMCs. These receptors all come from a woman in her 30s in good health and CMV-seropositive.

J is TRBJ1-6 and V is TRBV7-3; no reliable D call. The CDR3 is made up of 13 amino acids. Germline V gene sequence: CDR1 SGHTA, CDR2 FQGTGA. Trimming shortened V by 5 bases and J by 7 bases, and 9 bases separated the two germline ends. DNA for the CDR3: TGTGCCAGCAGCGACCAGAGCAATTCACCCCTCCACTTT. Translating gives CASSDQSNSPLHF.

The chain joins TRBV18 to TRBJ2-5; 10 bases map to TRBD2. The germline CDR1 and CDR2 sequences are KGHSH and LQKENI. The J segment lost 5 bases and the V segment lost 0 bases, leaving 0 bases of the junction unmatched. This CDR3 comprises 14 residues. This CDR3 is CASSPPSGRETQYF. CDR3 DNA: TGTGCCAGCTCACCACCTAGCGGGAGGGAGACCCAGTACTTC.

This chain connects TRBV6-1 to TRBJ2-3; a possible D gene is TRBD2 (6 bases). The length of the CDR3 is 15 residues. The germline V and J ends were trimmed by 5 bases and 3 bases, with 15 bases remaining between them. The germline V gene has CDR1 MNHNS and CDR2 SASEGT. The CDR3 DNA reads TGTGCCAGCAGTAACCCGGGAGAACTAACAGATACGCAGTATTTT. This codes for CASSNPGELTDTQYF.

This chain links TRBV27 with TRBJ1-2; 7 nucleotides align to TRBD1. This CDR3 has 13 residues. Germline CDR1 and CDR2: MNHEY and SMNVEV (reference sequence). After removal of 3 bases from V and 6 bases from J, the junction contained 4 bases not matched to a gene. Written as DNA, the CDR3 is TGTGCCAGCAGTTTGACAGGGATTCATGGCTACACCTTC. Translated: CASSLTGIHGYTF.

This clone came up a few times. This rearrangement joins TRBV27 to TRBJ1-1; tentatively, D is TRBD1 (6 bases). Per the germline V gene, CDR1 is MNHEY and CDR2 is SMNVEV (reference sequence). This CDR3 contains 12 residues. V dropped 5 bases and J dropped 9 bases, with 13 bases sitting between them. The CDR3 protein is CASSPLQGKAFF. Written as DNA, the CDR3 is TGTGCCAGCAGTCCCCTCCAGGGGAAAGCTTTCTTT.

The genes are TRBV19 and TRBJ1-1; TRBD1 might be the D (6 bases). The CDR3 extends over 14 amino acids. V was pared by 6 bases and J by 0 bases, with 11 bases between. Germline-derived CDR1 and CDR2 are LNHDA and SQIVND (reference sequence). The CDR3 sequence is CASRGHAMNTEAFF. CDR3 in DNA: TGTGCCAGTAGGGGACACGCTATGAACACTGAAGCTTTCTTT.

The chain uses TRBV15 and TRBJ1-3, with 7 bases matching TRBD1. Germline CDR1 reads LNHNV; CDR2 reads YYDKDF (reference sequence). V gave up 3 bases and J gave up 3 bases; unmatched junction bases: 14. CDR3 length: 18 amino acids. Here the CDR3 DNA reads TGTGCCACCAGCAGCATCAGGGGGGCACGAACTGGTGGAAACACCATATATTTT. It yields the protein CATSSIRGARTGGNTIYF. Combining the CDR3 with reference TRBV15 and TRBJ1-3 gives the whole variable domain DAMVIQNPRYQVTQFGKPVTLSCSQTLNHNVMYWYQQKSSQAPKLLFHYYDKDFNNEADTPDNFQSRRPNTSFCFLDIRSPGLGDTAMYLCATSSIRGARTGGNTIYFGEGSWLTVV.

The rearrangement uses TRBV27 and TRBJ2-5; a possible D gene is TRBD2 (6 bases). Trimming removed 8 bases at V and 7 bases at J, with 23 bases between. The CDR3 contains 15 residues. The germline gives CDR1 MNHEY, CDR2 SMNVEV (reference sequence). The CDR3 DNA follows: TGTGCCAGCTCGGGGGACTTAGGTAATGGTCGGACCCAGTACTTC. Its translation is CASSGDLGNGRTQYF.

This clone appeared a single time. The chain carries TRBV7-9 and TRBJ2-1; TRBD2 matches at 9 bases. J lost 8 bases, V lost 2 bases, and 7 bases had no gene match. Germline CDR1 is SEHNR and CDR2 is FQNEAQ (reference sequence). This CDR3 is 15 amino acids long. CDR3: CASSLSAGGPDEQFF. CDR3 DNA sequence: TGTGCCAGCAGCTTATCTGCGGGGGGGCCGGATGAGCAGTTCTTC.